The 19 T cell receptor beta chains listed next were all sequenced from one sample in a study of T cell responses to AZD1222 COVID-19 vaccine (dated by TCRdb to the early 2020s). In light of the paper, this sample's time point label describes: about 28 days (+/-7) after the second vaccine dose. The library came from the immunoSEQ multiplex PCR assay. TCRdb stores this immuneACCESS table with in-frame sequences only. Part of the clones is absent; in the studies checked, under half of the shortfall reflects unresolved V genes, and no reason is known for the rest. The sample has some 150,000 clones on record, 90% to 95% of them singletons. The ten largest clones take up approximately 1.4% of the sample. Source: peripheral blood, taken 28 days after the second AZD1222 dose. These receptors were obtained from an adult who received the AZD1222 COVID-19 vaccine.

The table lists this clone with a count of one. This chain joins TRBV28 and TRBJ2-1, with D possibly matching TRBD2 (5 bases). Trimming pared 0 bases from V and 9 bases from J, leaving 9 bases between. The germline CDR1 and CDR2 sequences are MDHEN and SYDVKM. The CDR3 has 13 amino acids. DNA of the CDR3: TGTGCCAGCAGTTTATGCACTAGGTGTGAGCAGTTCTTC. The encoded protein is CASSLCTRCEQFF. The variable domain in full, completed from reference TRBV28 and TRBJ2-1, reads DVKVTQSSRYLVKRTGEKVFLECVQDMDHENMFWYRQDPGLGLRLIYFSYDVKMKEKGDIPEGYSVSREKKERFSLILESASTNQTSMYLCASSLCTRCEQFFGPGTRLTVL.

Comment on this clone: Other DNA sequences in the same sample also yield this CDR3. The chain uses TRBV12-3 or TRBV12-4 and TRBJ1-1; the D is unclear. CDR3 length: 11 residues. The V gene lost 2 bases and the J gene lost 6 bases, with 4 bases spanning the gap. CDR3 amino acids: CASSLSAEAFF. The CDR3 bases are TGTGCCAGCAGTTTATCAGCTGAAGCTTTCTTT.

The chain has TRBV7-8 and TRBJ1-2; 8 bases line up with TRBD1. Germline-derived CDR1 and CDR2 are SGHVS and FQNEAQ. J lost 1 base, V lost 5 bases, and 0 bases had no gene match. The CDR3 length is 13 residues. CDR3 nucleotides: TGTGCCAGCAGCGGACAGGGTAACTATGGCTACACCTTC. This encodes CASSGQGNYGYTF.

The chain links TRBV24-1 to TRBJ2-5; no definite D call. V shed 1 base and J shed 6 bases, with 8 bases lying between them. The germline V gene has CDR1 KGHDR and CDR2 SFDVKD. CDR3 length equals 13 residues. The CDR3 nucleotides read TGTGCCACCAGTGATTTTGTGGGAAAGACCCAGTACTTC. Residues: CATSDFVGKTQYF.

This clone was detected once. This chain links TRBV19 with TRBJ2-1; no clear D gene. CDR3 length equals 12 residues. The V gene's germline CDR1 is LNHDA and CDR2 SQIVND (reference sequence). V lost 3 bases, J lost 6 bases, and 6 bases lay in between. CDR3 protein: CASSISINEQFF. CDR3 nucleotide sequence: TGTGCCAGTAGTATTAGTATCAATGAGCAGTTCTTC.

This sequence joins TRBV4-2 and TRBJ1-1; D unresolved. Germline V lookup: CDR1 LGHNA, CDR2 YNFKEQ. The ends were cut back, 2 bases at V and 4 bases at J, with 11 bases in the middle. This CDR3 comprises 14 residues. The CDR3 region has the DNA TGTGCCAGCAGCCAACGCCGGGAGAGCACTGAAGCTTTCTTT. The encoded protein is CASSQRRESTEAFF.

This clone was seen a single time. The CDR3 nucleotides are TGTGCCAGCAGCCTCTTCTATAATTCACCCCTCCACTTT. As protein: CASSLFYNSPLHF. The chain joins TRBV12-3 or TRBV12-4 to TRBJ1-6; no reliable D call. The CDR3 contains 13 residues. V lost 6 bases and J 3 bases, leaving 6 bases between the germline ends.

The chain recombines TRBV7-6 with TRBJ2-3; a weak D match, TRBD1 (6 bases). The germline V and J ends were trimmed by 4 bases and 2 bases, with 7 bases remaining between them. Germline values: CDR1 SGHVS, CDR2 FNYEAQ. This CDR3 region has 13 residues. This CDR3 is CASSWTDTDTQYF. The CDR3 DNA reads as TGTGCCAGCAGCTGGACAGACACAGATACGCAGTATTTT.

This clone was observed a single time. The chain combines TRBV6-5 with TRBJ1-1; D call uncertain. The germline gives CDR1 MNHEY, CDR2 SVGAGI. The V end was cut by 0 bases, the J end by 4 bases, with 9 bases between. The CDR3 totals 14 residues. The DNA for the CDR3 is TGTGCCAGCAGTTACTCTATCCGGGCCACTGAAGCTTTCTTT. Translated, it gives CASSYSIRATEAFF.

The table lists this clone with a few counts. V usage is TRBV28 and J usage is TRBJ1-1; tentatively, D is TRBD1 (5 bases). Germline V lookup: CDR1 MDHEN, CDR2 SYDVKM. Trimming stripped 2 bases from V and 1 base from J, with 8 bases between. The CDR3 spans 14 residues. CDR3 protein: CASSLVGPNTEAFF. CDR3 DNA: TGTGCCAGCAGTTTAGTGGGACCGAACACTGAAGCTTTCTTT.

This sequence joins TRBV24-1 and TRBJ2-5; TRBD2 agrees at 12 bases. This CDR3 is 18 amino acids long. CDR1 and CDR2 (germline): KGHDR, SFDVKD. V was clipped by 4 bases and J by 5 bases; unmatched bases: 13. CDR3 coding DNA: TGTGCCACCAGTGACCCCCGACTAGCGGGAGTTTTGGGGGAGACCCAGTACTTC. Protein: CATSDPRLAGVLGETQYF.

This CDR3 is CASSPGTAVGYTF. CDR3 nucleotide sequence: TGTGCCAGCAGCCCCGGGACGGCCGTAGGCTACACCTTC. The gene calls are TRBV5-5 and TRBJ1-2; D is possibly TRBD1 (5 bases). The germline V gene encodes CDR1 SGHKS and CDR2 YYEKEE (reference sequence). V was clipped by 4 bases and J by 8 bases, with 15 bases between them. The CDR3 has 13 residues. Combining the CDR3 with reference TRBV5-5 and TRBJ1-2 gives the whole variable domain DAGVTQSPTHLIKTRGQQVTLRCSPISGHKSVSWYQQVLGQGPQFIFQYYEKEERGRGNFPDRFSARQFPNYSSELNVNALLLGDSALYLCASSPGTAVGYTFGSGTRLTVV.

This chain connects TRBV15 to TRBJ1-3; 10 bases agree with TRBD1. Germline lookup yields CDR1 LNHNV and CDR2 YYDKDF (reference sequence). The length of the CDR3 is 17 residues. J was trimmed by 0 bases and V by 5 bases; bases with no gene match: 7. The CDR3 loop is CATSWGQGTSSGNTIYF. In nucleotides, the CDR3 is TGTGCCACCAGCTGGGGACAGGGGACGAGCTCTGGAAACACCATATATTTT. The entire variable domain, with the rest obtained from reference TRBV15 and TRBJ1-3, is as follows: DAMVIQNPRYQVTQFGKPVTLSCSQTLNHNVMYWYQQKSSQAPKLLFHYYDKDFNNEADTPDNFQSRRPNTSFCFLDIRSPGLGDTAMYLCATSWGQGTSSGNTIYFGEGSWLTVV.

The chain combines TRBV5-1 with TRBJ1-5; D is possibly TRBD1 (6 bases). V gave up 0 bases and J gave up 7 bases, with 11 bases separating them. CDR3 length equals 14 residues. In germline, CDR1 is SGHRS, CDR2 YFSETQ. The CDR3 sequence is CASSLVGGRQPQHF. CDR3 nucleotides: TGCGCCAGCAGCTTGGTGGGGGGCCGGCAGCCCCAGCATTTT.

The chain employs TRBV5-1 and TRBJ2-5; 9 bases align to TRBD1. The germline V gene has CDR1 SGHRS and CDR2 YFSETQ. The CDR3 runs 15 residues. The V and J ends lost 0 bases and 5 bases, in that order; junction bases with no gene match: 5. The CDR3 sequence: CASSLAGQGTETQYF. For the CDR3, the DNA is TGCGCCAGCAGCTTGGCTGGACAGGGGACCGAGACCCAGTACTTC. The entire variable domain, with the rest obtained from reference TRBV5-1 and TRBJ2-5, is as follows: KAGVTQTPRYLIKTRGQQVTLSCSPISGHRSVSWYQQTPGQGLQFLFEYFSETQRNKGNFPGRFSGRQFSNSRSEMNVSTLELGDSALYLCASSLAGQGTETQYFGPGTRLLVL.

The chain carries TRBV27 and TRBJ1-2; D gene uncertain. This CDR3 region has 13 residues. The V gene lost 2 bases and the J gene lost 7 bases, with 11 bases spanning the gap. Germline V CDR1 and CDR2: MNHEY, SMNVEV (reference sequence). The CDR3 bases are TGTGCCAGCAGTTTAAGTGGCCGGGTTGGCTACACCTTC. Translating gives CASSLSGRVGYTF.

This clone was seen a few times. The J gene is TRBJ1-4, the V gene TRBV27; D may be TRBD1 (6 bases). V was clipped by 6 bases and J by 6 bases, with 17 bases between them. The CDR3 has 15 amino acids. From germline, CDR1 is MNHEY and CDR2 SMNVEV (reference sequence). The DNA for the CDR3 is TGTGCCAGCAGAGAACACAGGGCAGGGTATGAAAAACTGTTTTTT. Its translation: CASREHRAGYEKLFF.

V usage is TRBV2 and J usage is TRBJ1-6; 7 bases map to TRBD1. V dropped 6 bases and J dropped 4; count of bases not matched to a gene: 6. The CDR3 has 15 amino acids. Germline V gene data show CDR1 as SNHLY and CDR2 as FYNNEI. The CDR3: CASRGRDSYNSPLHF. DNA of the CDR3: TGTGCCAGCAGAGGAAGGGACAGTTATAATTCACCCCTCCACTTT.

The rearrangement links TRBV9 to TRBJ1-3, with TRBD1 matching over 10 bases. Germline values: CDR1 SGDLS, CDR2 YYNGEE. V trimming: 0 bases; J trimming: 5 bases; junction bases outside the gene matches: 2. The length of the CDR3 is 15 residues. The CDR3 DNA is TGTGCCAGCAGCGTAGAGACAGGGGGCAGAAACACCATATATTTT. Its protein product is CASSVETGGRNTIYF.